The 20 T cell receptor beta chains below were found in one sample sequenced in a study of CD4 T cells in relation to SARS-CoV-2 and coronaviruses. Sequenced by immunoSEQ multiplex PCR; TCRdb stores in-frame clones only, minus some. The sample contains about 12,000 clones, about 72% of which appear only once. Their antigens are not known. Unexposed donor CD4+ T cells date from 2011-2018, before the COVID-19 pandemic. Isolation of CD4+ T cells took place after approximately eleven days in culture. Sequenced material: CD4+ T cells from PBMCs, cultured in vitro. These receptors all come from a human donor in good health.

This clone was seen a few times. The chain couples TRBV5-1 to TRBJ1-6, with TRBD1 matching over 10 bases. Germline assignment: CDR1 SGHRS and CDR2 YFSETQ. V dropped 4 bases and J dropped 9; count of bases not matched to a gene: 10. The CDR3 runs to 16 residues. The CDR3 sequence is CASSRPDGQGGSPLHF. The CDR3 DNA reads as TGCGCCAGCAGCCGCCCGGACGGACAGGGGGGTTCACCCCTCCACTTT.

V and J are TRBV30 and TRBJ2-7; 7 bases match TRBD1. In germline, CDR1 is GTSNPN, CDR2 SVGIG (reference sequence). The CDR3 is 14 residues long. With V trimmed by 3 bases and J by 5 bases, 10 bases remained unmatched. The CDR3 loop is CAWSASQGSHEQYF. In DNA, the CDR3 is TGTGCCTGGAGCGCCTCACAGGGGTCCCACGAGCAGTACTTC.

The rearrangement uses TRBV11-3 and TRBJ2-3; the match to TRBD2 covers 9 bases. The germline CDR1 and CDR2 sequences are SGHNT and YENEEA. J gave up 5 bases and V 1 base, and 4 bases lay outside the gene matches. CDR3 length: 15 amino acids. The CDR3 here is CASSLGGGAIDTQYF. The CDR3 bases are TGTGCCAGCAGCTTAGGCGGGGGGGCCATAGATACGCAGTATTTT.

This clone is a singleton in its sample. The J gene is TRBJ2-6, the V gene TRBV19; 8 bases align to TRBD1. The ends lost 1 base at V and 0 bases at J; junction bases unmatched: 17. CDR3 length: 22 amino acids. Looked up from germline, CDR1 is LNHDA and CDR2 is SQIVND (reference sequence). CDR3 DNA sequence: TGTGCCAGTAGTATAGTAGGGAGGTTACGGGACAGGACCGCCTCTGGGGCCAACGTCCTGACTTTC. Encoded protein: CASSIVGRLRDRTASGANVLTF.

The rearrangement joins TRBV6-5 to TRBJ2-1, with D possibly being TRBD1 (5 bases). The germline gives CDR1 MNHEY, CDR2 SVGAGI. V lost 6 bases to trimming and J lost 8 bases, with 11 bases between them. The CDR3 has 12 amino acids. The CDR3 DNA is TGTGCCAGCAGCAGGGCCAGGGATGAGCAGTTCTTC. It encodes CASSRARDEQFF.

This clone has just a few counts. The chain is built from TRBV19 and TRBJ1-4; tentatively, D is TRBD1 (6 bases). The CDR3 is made up of 14 amino acids. V was clipped by 0 bases and J by 7 bases, with 9 bases between them. Germline-derived CDR1 and CDR2 are LNHDA and SQIVND (reference sequence). The CDR3 coding sequence is TGTGCCAGTAGTATAGAGCTCAGGGGTGAAAAACTGTTTTTT. This encodes CASSIELRGEKLFF. Based on the CDR3 plus reference TRBV19 and TRBJ1-4, the full variable domain is DGGITQSPKYLFRKEGQNVTLSCEQNLNHDAMYWYRQDPGQGLRLIYYSQIVNDFQKGDIAEGYSVSREKKESFPLTVTSAQKNPTAFYLCASSIELRGEKLFFGSGTQLSVL.

This clone was counted between two and nine times. The V gene is TRBV2, the J gene TRBJ2-7; D unclear. The CDR3 runs to 13 residues. Germline assignment: CDR1 SNHLY and CDR2 FYNNEI. V was cut by 6 bases and J by 3 bases, with 12 bases left in between. The CDR3 protein is CASRTDSSYEQYF. In DNA form, the CDR3 reads TGTGCCAGCAGAACCGATAGCAGCTACGAGCAGTACTTC.

The chain carries TRBV6-5 and TRBJ1-6; 7 bases line up with TRBD1. The CDR3 length is 14 residues. Per the germline V gene, CDR1 is MNHEY and CDR2 is SVGAGI. V gave up 6 bases and J gave up 9 bases; unmatched junction bases: 8. The CDR3 DNA sequence: TGTGCCAGCAGCGGACAGGCCATGGGTTCACCCCTCCACTTT. Residues: CASSGQAMGSPLHF.

The chain employs TRBV3-1 (or the pseudogene TRBV3-2) and TRBJ1-2; the D gene is possibly TRBD1 (6 bases). CDR3 length: 13 residues. Germline CDR1 reads LGHDT; CDR2 reads YNNKEL (reference sequence). V lost 4 bases and J lost 4, with 10 bases in between. Here the CDR3 reads CASSLGQPYGYTF. The CDR3 coding sequence is TGTGCCAGCAGCCTCGGACAGCCCTATGGCTACACCTTC.

The sample holds a few counts of this clone. This chain joins TRBV29-1 and TRBJ1-4; D is unclear. The CDR3 is 11 residues long. The V end lost 2 bases, the J end lost 9 bases, and 7 bases lay between the germline ends. The germline CDR1 and CDR2 sequences are SQVTM and ANQGSEA. The CDR3 sequence: CSVEFGQKLFF. The DNA for the CDR3 is TGCAGCGTTGAATTTGGGCAAAAACTGTTTTTT.

V usage is TRBV4-3 and J usage is TRBJ1-2; D call uncertain. V lost 0 bases and J lost 7, with 9 bases in between. Germline CDR1 LGHNA, CDR2 YSLEER. CDR3 length: 13 residues. CDR3 coding DNA: TGCGCCAGCAGCCAAGAGTTCGGAAGTGGCTACACCTTC. It encodes CASSQEFGSGYTF.

V and J are TRBV19 and TRBJ2-7; 13 positions agree with TRBD2. Trimming took 4 bases from V and 12 from J; bases not matched to a gene: 18. Looked up from germline, CDR1 is LNHDA and CDR2 is SQIVND (reference sequence). The CDR3 is 17 amino acids. The DNA for the CDR3 is TGTGCCAGTAGTACCACGGGACTAGCGGGAATCGGGGACCGGGTGTACTTC. Encoded protein: CASSTTGLAGIGDRVYF.

The gene calls are TRBV5-5 and TRBJ1-2, with D perhaps TRBD1 (6 bases). The CDR3 is made up of 13 amino acids. V gave up 2 bases and J gave up 4 bases, with 9 bases separating them. In germline, CDR1 is SGHKS, CDR2 YYEKEE (reference sequence). The DNA of the CDR3 is TGTGCCAGCAGCTTTGGGGGGGCCTATGGCTACACCTTC. It is translated as CASSFGGAYGYTF. The variable domain in full, completed from reference TRBV5-5 and TRBJ1-2, reads DAGVTQSPTHLIKTRGQQVTLRCSPISGHKSVSWYQQVLGQGPQFIFQYYEKEERGRGNFPDRFSARQFPNYSSELNVNALLLGDSALYLCASSFGGAYGYTFGSGTRLTVV.

The count of this clone is one. The genes are TRBV20-1 and TRBJ1-3, with no clear D. V lost 6 bases, J lost 1 base, and 4 bases lay in between. CDR1 and CDR2 (germline): DFQATT, SNEGSKA (reference sequence). The length of the CDR3 is 11 residues. CDR3: CSAKSGNTIYF. As DNA, the CDR3 is TGCAGTGCCAAATCTGGAAACACCATATATTTT.

The chain couples TRBV5-5 to TRBJ2-1; D tentatively reads TRBD1 or TRBD2 (6 bases each). This CDR3 spans 14 amino acids. V dropped 4 bases and J dropped 6 bases, with 14 bases sitting between them. From germline, CDR1 is SGHKS and CDR2 YYEKEE (reference sequence). This CDR3 reads CASSLLQGGNEQFF. The CDR3 DNA sequence: TGTGCCAGCAGCCTACTACAGGGAGGCAATGAGCAGTTCTTC.

The chain combines TRBV30 with TRBJ2-7; 7 bases are shared with TRBD1. The junction had 15 bases not matched to a gene; V was cut back by 0 bases and J by 7 bases. The CDR3 spans 16 residues. Germline V lookup: CDR1 GTSNPN, CDR2 SVGIG (reference sequence). The CDR3 DNA reads TGTGCCTGGAGTGTTTGGGAGACAGGGTCCGAACGAGAGCAGTACTTC. This codes for CAWSVWETGSEREQYF.

This clone showed up just a few times. The chain is built from TRBV6-5 and TRBJ2-2, with D maybe TRBD2 (5 bases). The CDR3 is 14 residues long. Between the trimmed V and J ends, which lost 2 bases and 7 bases, there was a span of 11 bases. The germline V gene encodes CDR1 MNHEY and CDR2 SVGAGI. CDR3 sequence: CASSYIGMGGELFF. CDR3 DNA sequence: TGTGCCAGCAGTTACATCGGGATGGGCGGGGAGCTGTTTTTT.

The chain employs TRBV5-1 and TRBJ2-1; D is perhaps TRBD2 (7 bases). Per germline, CDR1 SGHRS and CDR2 YFSETQ. Trimming shortened V by 4 bases and J by 8 bases, and 22 bases separated the two germline ends. This CDR3 is 16 amino acids long. This chain's CDR3 is CASSPGAGAVIYEQFF. CDR3 sequence (DNA): TGCGCCAGCAGCCCGGGCGCGGGGGCCGTTATCTATGAGCAGTTCTTC.

In DNA form, the CDR3 reads TGTGCCAGCAGCTCCCAGGGTAGCTCTGGAAACACCATATATTTT. It codes for CASSSQGSSGNTIYF. The rearrangement joins TRBV5-6 to TRBJ1-3; a possible D gene is TRBD1 (5 bases). V was cut by 3 bases and J by 0 bases, with 10 bases left in between. This CDR3 spans 15 amino acids. From germline, CDR1 is SGHDT and CDR2 YYEEEE. Full variable domain (remainder filled in from reference TRBV5-6 and TRBJ1-3): DAGVTQSPTHLIKTRGQQVTLRCSPKSGHDTVSWYQQALGQGPQFIFQYYEEEERQRGNFPDRFSGHQFPNYSSELNVNALLLGDSALYLCASSSQGSSGNTIYFGEGSWLTVV.

This clone has just a few counts. This sequence joins TRBV7-2 and TRBJ1-1, with D unresolved. This CDR3 is 15 amino acids long. Trimming shortened V by 2 bases and J by 4 bases, and 14 bases separated the two germline ends. Germline V gene sequence: CDR1 SGHTA, CDR2 FQGNSA. The CDR3 nucleotides read TGTGCCAGCAGCTTAAACAGCGGGAGTGGCACTGAAGCTTTCTTT. Encoded protein: CASSLNSGSGTEAFF.